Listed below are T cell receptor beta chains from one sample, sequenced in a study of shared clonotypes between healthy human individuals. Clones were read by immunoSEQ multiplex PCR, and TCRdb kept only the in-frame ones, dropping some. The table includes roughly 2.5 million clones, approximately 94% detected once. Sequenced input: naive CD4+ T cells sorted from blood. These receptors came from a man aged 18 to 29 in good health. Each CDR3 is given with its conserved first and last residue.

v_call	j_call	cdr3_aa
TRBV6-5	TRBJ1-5	CASRGTGNQPQHF
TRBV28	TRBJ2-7	CASSPRSLSYEQYF
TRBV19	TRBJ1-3	CASSTRTGHSGNTIYF
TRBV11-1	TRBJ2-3	CASSNGLAGFTDTQYF
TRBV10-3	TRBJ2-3	CAISGGAGADTQYF
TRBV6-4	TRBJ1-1	CASSPGEGGRRAFF
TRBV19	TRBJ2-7	CASRLSGTGDYEQYF
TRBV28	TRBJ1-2	CASSPGWGTGGYTF
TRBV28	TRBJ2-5	CASSLYWTGGQETQYF
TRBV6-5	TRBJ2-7	CASSLHLAGNYEQYF
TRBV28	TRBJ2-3	CASSSGLAEVSSTDTQYF
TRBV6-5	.	CASRRQGRYEQYF
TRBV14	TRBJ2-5	CASSQGGWAAETQYF
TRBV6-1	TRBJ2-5	CASTNGLGQETQYF
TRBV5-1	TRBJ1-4	CASKPTGRGNEKLFF
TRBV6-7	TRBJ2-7	CASSYGEASYEQYF